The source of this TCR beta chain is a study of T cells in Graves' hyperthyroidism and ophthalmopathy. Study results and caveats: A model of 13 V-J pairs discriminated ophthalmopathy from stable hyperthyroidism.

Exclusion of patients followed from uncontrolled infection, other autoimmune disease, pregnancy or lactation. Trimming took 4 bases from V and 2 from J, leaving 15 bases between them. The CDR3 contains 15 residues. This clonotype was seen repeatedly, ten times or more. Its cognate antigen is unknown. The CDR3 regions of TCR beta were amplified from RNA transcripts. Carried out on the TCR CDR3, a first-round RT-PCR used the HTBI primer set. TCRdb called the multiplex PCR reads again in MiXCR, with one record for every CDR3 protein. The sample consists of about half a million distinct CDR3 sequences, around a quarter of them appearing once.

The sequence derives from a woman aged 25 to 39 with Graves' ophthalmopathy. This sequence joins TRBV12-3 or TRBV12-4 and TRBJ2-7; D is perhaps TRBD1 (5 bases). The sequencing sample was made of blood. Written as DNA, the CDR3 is TGTGCCAGCAGTTCCCTAAGTGGACATACCTACGAGCAGTACTTC. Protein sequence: CASSSLSGHTYEQYF.